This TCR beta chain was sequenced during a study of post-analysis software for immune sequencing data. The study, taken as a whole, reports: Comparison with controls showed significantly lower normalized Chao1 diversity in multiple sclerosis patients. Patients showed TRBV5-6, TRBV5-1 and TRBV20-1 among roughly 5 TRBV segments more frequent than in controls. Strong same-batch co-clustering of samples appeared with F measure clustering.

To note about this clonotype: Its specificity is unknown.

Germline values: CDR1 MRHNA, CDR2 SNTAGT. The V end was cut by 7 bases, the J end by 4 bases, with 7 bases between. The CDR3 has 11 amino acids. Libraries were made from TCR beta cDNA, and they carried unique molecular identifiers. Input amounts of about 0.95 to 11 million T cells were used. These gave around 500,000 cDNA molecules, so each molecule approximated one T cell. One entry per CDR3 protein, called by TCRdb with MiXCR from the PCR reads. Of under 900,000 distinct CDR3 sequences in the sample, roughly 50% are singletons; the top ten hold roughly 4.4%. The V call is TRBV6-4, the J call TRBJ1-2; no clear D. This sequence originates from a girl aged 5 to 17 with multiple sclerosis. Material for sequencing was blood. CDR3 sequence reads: CASTNGYGYTF. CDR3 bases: TGTGCCAGCACAAATGGCTATGGCTACACCTTC.